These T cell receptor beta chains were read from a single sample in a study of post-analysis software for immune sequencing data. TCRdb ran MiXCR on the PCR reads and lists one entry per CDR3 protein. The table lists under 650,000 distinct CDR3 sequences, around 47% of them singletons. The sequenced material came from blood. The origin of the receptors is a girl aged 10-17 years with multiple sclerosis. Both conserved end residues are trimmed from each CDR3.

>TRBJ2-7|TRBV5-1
ASSPFGDRDEQY
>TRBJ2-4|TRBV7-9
ASSSMRVEGIAKNIQY
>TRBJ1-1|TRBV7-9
ASSLKFRGATEAF
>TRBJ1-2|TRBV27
ASSLRGDHYGYT
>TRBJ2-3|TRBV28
ASNDSTDTQY
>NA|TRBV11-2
ASSPRPGTGENIQY
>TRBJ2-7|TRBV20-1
SARDPERGAEQY
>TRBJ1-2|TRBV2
ASSEAGVIVGYT
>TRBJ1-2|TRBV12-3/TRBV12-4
ASSLLGRTPGT
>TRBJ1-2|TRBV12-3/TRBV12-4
ASSLASTGGSYGYT
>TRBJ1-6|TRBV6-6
ASSQGNSPLH
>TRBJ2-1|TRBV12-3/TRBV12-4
VDGSSYNEQF
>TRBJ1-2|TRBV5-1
ASSPGEGRTYGYT
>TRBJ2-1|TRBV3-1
ASSGSGRVNEQF